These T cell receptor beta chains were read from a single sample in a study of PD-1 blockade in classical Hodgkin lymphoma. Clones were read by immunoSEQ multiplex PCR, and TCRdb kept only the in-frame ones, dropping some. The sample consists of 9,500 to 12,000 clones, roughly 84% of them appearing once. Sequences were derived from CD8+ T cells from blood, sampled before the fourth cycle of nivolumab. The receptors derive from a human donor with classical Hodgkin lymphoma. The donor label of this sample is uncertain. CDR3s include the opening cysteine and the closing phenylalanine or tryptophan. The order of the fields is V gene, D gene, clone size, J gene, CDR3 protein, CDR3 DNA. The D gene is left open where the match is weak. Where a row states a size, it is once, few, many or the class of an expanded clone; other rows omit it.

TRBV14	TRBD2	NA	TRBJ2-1	CASRPGLAGADGVNEQFF	TGTGCCAGCAGACCGGGACTAGCGGGAGCGGATGGGGTCAATGAGCAGTTCTTC
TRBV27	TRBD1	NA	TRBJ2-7	CASSAGTGEYEQYF	TGTGCCAGCAGTGCCGGGACAGGGGAATACGAGCAGTACTTC
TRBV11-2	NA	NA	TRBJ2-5	CASSYLIGGQETQYF	TGTGCCAGCAGCTACCTAATTGGGGGGCAAGAGACCCAGTACTTC
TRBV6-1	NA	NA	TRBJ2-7	CASSEFTLAEQYF	TGTGCCAGCAGTGAATTTACCCTCGCCGAGCAGTACTTC
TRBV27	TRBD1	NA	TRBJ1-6	CASSLLTGGVNSPLHF	TGTGCCAGCAGTTTGCTGACAGGGGGGGTAAATTCACCCCTCCACTTT
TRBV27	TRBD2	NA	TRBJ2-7	CASSLRLAGPLSYEQYF	TGTGCCAGCAGTTTAAGGCTAGCGGGACCCTTATCCTACGAGCAGTACTTC
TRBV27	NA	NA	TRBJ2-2	CASSLGGGAGELFF	TGTGCCAGCAGTCTAGGAGGTGGCGCCGGGGAGCTGTTTTTT
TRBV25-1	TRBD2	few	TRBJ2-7	CASSDGTSGSVNEQYF	TGTGCCAGCAGTGATGGGACTAGCGGGAGTGTGAACGAGCAGTACTTC
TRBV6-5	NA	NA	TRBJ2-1	CASSSDPPGQWNEQFF	TGTGCCAGCAGTTCCGATCCGCCAGGGCAATGGAATGAGCAGTTCTTC
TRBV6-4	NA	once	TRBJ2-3	CASSAQGTLTDTQYF	TGTGCCAGCAGTGCACAGGGAACTCTGACAGATACGCAGTATTTT
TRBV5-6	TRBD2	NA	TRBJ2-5	CASSPILAGVLETQYF	TGTGCCAGCAGCCCGATACTAGCGGGAGTTCTGGAGACCCAGTACTTC
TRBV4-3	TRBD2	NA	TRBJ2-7	CASSQGLAEPYEQYF	TGCGCCAGCAGCCAAGGACTAGCGGAGCCCTACGAGCAGTACTTC
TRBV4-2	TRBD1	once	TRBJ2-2	CASSQEDRDGSGELFF	TGTGCCAGCAGCCAAGAAGACAGGGATGGATCCGGGGAGCTGTTTTTT
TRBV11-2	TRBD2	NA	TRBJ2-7	CASSPGLAVTYEQYF	TGTGCCAGCAGTCCAGGACTAGCGGTAACCTACGAGCAGTACTTC
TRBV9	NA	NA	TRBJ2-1	CASRKTGPWDEQFF	TGTGCCAGCAGGAAGACAGGCCCCTGGGATGAGCAGTTCTTC
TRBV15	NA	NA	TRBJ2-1	CATSMSWGLYNEQFF	TGTGCCACCAGCATGAGTTGGGGACTCTACAATGAGCAGTTCTTC
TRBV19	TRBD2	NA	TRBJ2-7	CASSPIAGEVVYEQYF	TGTGCCAGTAGTCCGATAGCGGGAGAGGTGGTCTACGAGCAGTACTTC
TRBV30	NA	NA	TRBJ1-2	CAWDPVTHTPYGYTF	TGTGCCTGGGACCCCGTTACGCATACCCCCTATGGCTACACCTTC